These 4 T cell receptor beta chains share one sample of origin, sequenced in a study of T-cell reconstitution after alpha-beta-depleted transplantation in children. Preparing the TCRbeta library involved the use of unique molecular identifiers. TCRdb ran MiXCR on the PCR reads and lists one entry per CDR3 protein. Of about 230,000 distinct CDR3 sequences in the sample, more than 7.5% were seen once. This material consisted of PBMCs from the stem cell graft donor, taken from the stem cell graft. The source is a human donor who donated a stem cell graft to a child with SCID.

This clonotype was counted ten times or more. The V and J genes are TRBV13 and TRBJ2-1, with 10 bases identical to TRBD2. Looked up from germline, CDR1 is PRHDT and CDR2 is FYEKMQ (reference sequence). V trimming: 7 bases; J trimming: 5 bases; junction bases outside the gene matches: 8. The CDR3 loop spans 15 amino acids. CDR3 coding DNA: TGTGCCAGCACATATCTAGCGGGGGCTAACAATGAGCAGTTCTTC. The encoded protein is CASTYLAGANNEQFF.

This clonotype has ten or more counts. The chain uses TRBV3-1 and TRBJ1-6, with TRBD1 as a possible D gene (5 bases). V shed 6 bases and J shed 2 bases, with 11 bases lying between them. Germline loops: CDR1 LGHDT, CDR2 YNNKEL (reference sequence). This CDR3 has 15 residues. CDR3 residues: CASSAGGAYNSPLHF. The DNA of the CDR3 is TGTGCCAGCAGTGCGGGGGGGGCCTATAATTCACCCCTCCACTTT.

This clonotype was detected ten times or more. This rearrangement joins TRBV6-5 to TRBJ1-2; 7 bases are a match to TRBD1. Germline-derived CDR1 and CDR2 are MNHEY and SVGAGI. This CDR3 has 17 residues. Unmatched junction bases numbered 12, after V lost 4 bases and J lost 1 base. CDR3 in amino acids: CASSSEGGTAINYGYTF. The CDR3 nucleotides are TGTGCCAGCAGTTCCGAGGGAGGGACAGCGATTAACTATGGCTACACCTTC.

This clonotype was seen only a few times. The chain combines TRBV11-2 with TRBJ2-2, with 7 bases that match TRBD2. The CDR3 has 15 amino acids. J lost 1 base, V lost 3 bases, and 2 bases had no gene match. Germline CDR1 SGHAT, CDR2 FQNNGV. CDR3 nucleotides: TGTGCCAGCAGCTTGCAGCGGGGGAACACCGGGGAGCTGTTTTTT. Protein: CASSLQRGNTGELFF.